Below are 2 T cell receptor beta chains sequenced from a single sample in a study of tumor and adjacent non-tumor tissue in lung cancer. Three rounds of nested PCR, following a modified ARM-PCR protocol, produced the TCRbeta library. MiXCR, run by TCRdb on the multiplex PCR reads, gives a single entry per CDR3 protein. The repertoire consists of over 100,000 distinct CDR3 sequences, with more than 70% occurring once and the leading ten covering 37%. The template was RNA from unsorted bulk tissue. The sample comprised lung tumor tissue. These receptors originate from a woman aged 55-75 years with non-small cell lung cancer.

This clonotype was seen ten or more times. J is TRBJ2-5 and V is TRBV20-1; 7 bases match TRBD2. CDR3 length: 13 amino acids. Germline trimming cut 1 base from V and 3 bases from J; bases unmatched to any gene: 2. From germline, CDR1 is DFQATT and CDR2 SNEGSKA (reference sequence). DNA for the CDR3: TGCAGTGCTAGAGTGGCGGGAGAAGAGACCCAGTACTTC. This gives the protein CSARVAGEETQYF.

This sequence joins TRBV29-1 and TRBJ2-7; D may match TRBD1 or TRBD2 (5 bases each). Per the germline V gene, CDR1 is SQVTM and CDR2 is ANQGSEA. The length of the CDR3 is 12 residues. CDR3 protein: CNVRTRDREQYF. CDR3 nucleotide sequence: TGCAACGTCCGGACACGGGATCGCGAGCAGTACTTC.